This entry describes one T cell receptor (beta chain). Its specificity is unknown. The source of the sample is a study of cytomegalovirus exposure and HLA in healthy donors. Study at large: There were approximately 80 million unique TCRs (from HLA-typed donors) in an early data release.

The study's findings and limits: CMV serostatus alone was available as immune exposure information. Accounts indicate the classifier identified cytomegalovirus status with strong specificity and sensitivity.

The CDR3 is 14 residues long. Trimming cost V 5 bases and J 3 bases, with 14 bases left between them. Germline CDR1 reads WNHNN; CDR2 reads SYGVQD (reference sequence). The PCR made use of 60 Vbeta and 13 Jbeta primers. Generated by immunoSEQ multiplex PCR, the TCRdb table keeps only in-frame clones and is missing some. The table shows about 140,000 clones, with 60% to 80% occurring only once. The receptor comes from a man between 35 and 55 years old in good health and CMV-seronegative. The specimen was PBMCs. The chain couples TRBV10-1 to TRBJ2-7; a weak D match, TRBD1 (6 bases). Here the CDR3 reads CASSSHRDNYEQYF. For the CDR3, the DNA is TGCGCCAGCAGTTCGCACCGGGACAACTACGAGCAGTACTTC.